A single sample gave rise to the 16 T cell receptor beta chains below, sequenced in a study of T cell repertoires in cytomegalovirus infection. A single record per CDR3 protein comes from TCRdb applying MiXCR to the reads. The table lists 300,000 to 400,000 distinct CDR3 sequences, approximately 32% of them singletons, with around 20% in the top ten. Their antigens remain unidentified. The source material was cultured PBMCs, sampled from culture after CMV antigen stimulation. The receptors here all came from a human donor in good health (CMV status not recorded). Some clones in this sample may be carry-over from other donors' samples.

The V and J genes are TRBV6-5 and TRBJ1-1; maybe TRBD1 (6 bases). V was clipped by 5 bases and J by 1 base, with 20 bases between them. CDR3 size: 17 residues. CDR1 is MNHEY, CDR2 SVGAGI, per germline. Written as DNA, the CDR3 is TGTGCCAGCAGTGTGGGGGGCGGGATGGTAGGGAACACTGAAGCTTTCTTT. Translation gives CASSVGGGMVGNTEAFF.

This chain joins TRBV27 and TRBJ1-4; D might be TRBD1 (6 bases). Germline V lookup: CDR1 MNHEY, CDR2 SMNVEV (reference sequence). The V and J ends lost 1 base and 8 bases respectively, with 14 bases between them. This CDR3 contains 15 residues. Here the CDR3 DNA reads TGTGCCAGCAGTTTATTGGTCGGGGGCCGGGAAAAACTGTTTTTT. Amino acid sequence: CASSLLVGGREKLFF.

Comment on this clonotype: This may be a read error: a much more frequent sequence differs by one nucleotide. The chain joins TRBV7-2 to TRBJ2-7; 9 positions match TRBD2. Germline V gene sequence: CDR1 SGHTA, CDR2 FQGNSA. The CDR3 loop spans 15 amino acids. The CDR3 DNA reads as TGTGTCAGCAGCTTAGGGATAGCGGGAGTTTCCGAGCAGTACTTC. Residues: CVSSLGIAGVSEQYF.

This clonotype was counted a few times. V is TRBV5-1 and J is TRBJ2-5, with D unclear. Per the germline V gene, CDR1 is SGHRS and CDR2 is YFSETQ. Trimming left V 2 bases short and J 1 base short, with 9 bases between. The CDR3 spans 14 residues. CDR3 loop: CASSFSQVQETQYF. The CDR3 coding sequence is TGCGCCAGCAGCTTTTCGCAGGTCCAAGAGACCCAGTACTTC.

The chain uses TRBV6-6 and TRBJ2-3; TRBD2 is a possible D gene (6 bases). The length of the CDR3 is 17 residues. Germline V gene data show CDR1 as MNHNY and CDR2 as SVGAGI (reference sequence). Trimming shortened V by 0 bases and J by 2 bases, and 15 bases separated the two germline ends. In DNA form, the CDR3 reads TGTGCCAGCAGTTACTCGATTGGGAGGCCTTCCACAGATACGCAGTATTTT. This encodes CASSYSIGRPSTDTQYF.

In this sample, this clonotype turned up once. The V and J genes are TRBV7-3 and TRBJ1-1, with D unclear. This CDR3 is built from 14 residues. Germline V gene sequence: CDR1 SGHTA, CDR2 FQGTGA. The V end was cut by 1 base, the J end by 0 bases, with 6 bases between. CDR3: CASSLNVMNTEAFF. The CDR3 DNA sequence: TGTGCCAGCAGCTTAAACGTGATGAACACTGAAGCTTTCTTT.

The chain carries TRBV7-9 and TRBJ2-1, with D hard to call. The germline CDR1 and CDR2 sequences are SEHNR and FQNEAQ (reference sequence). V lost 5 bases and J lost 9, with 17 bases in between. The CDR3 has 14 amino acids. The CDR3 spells CASSRSAPGSEQFF. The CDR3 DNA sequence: TGTGCCAGCAGCAGAAGTGCTCCCGGCAGTGAGCAGTTCTTC.

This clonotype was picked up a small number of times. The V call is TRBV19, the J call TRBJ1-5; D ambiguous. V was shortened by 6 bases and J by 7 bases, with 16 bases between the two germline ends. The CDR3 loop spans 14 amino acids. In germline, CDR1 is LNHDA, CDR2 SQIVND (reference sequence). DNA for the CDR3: TGTGCCAGTAGCCTAGGTGGGGTGGACCAGCCCCAGCATTTT. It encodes CASSLGGVDQPQHF.

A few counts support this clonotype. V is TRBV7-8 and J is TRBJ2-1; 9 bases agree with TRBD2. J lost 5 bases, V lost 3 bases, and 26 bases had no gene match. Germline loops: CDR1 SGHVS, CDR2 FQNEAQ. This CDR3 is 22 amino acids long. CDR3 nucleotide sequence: TGTGCCAGCAGCTTCTTCGGTGGCCAGATTAGCGGGGGCCGAGGGTTGAACAATGAGCAGTTCTTC. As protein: CASSFFGGQISGGRGLNNEQFF.

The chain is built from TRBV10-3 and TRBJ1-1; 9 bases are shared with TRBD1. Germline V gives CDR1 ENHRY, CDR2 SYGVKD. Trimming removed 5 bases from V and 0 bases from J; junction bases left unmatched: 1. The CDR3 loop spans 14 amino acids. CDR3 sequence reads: CAISTGGVNTEAFF. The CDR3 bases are TGTGCCATCAGTACAGGGGGCGTGAACACTGAAGCTTTCTTT.

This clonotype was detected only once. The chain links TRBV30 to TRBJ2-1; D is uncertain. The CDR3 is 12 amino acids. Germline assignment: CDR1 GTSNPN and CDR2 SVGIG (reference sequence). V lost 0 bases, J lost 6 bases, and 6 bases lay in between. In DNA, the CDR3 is TGTGCCTGGAGTGTACTGGTCAATGAGCAGTTCTTC. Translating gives CAWSVLVNEQFF.

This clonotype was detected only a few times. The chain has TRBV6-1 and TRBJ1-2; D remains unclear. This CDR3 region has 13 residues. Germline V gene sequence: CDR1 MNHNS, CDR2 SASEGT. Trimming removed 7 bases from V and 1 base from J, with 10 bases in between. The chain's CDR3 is CASKVWNNYGYTF. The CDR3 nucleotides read TGTGCCAGCAAGGTTTGGAATAACTATGGCTACACCTTC.

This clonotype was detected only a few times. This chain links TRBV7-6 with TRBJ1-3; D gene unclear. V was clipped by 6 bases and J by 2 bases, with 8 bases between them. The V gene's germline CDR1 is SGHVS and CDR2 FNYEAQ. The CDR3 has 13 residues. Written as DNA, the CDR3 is TGTGCCAGCAGTCAAACGGCTGGAAACACCATATATTTT. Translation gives CASSQTAGNTIYF.

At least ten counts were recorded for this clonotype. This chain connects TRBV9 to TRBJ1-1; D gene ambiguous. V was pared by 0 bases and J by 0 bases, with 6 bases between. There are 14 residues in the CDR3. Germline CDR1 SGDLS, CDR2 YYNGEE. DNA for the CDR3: TGTGCCAGCAGCGTAGCAGCCATGAACACTGAAGCTTTCTTT. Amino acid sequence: CASSVAAMNTEAFF.

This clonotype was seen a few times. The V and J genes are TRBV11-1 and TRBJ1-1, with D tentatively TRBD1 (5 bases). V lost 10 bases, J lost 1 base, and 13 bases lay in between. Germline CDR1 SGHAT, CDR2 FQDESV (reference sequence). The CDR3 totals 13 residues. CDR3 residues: CATRKDRNTEAFF. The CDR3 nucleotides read TGTGCCACCCGGAAAGACAGGAACACTGAAGCTTTCTTT.

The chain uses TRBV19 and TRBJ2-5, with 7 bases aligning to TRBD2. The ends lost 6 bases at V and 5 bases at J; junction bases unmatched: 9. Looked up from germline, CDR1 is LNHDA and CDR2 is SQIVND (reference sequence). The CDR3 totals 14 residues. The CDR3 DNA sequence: TGTGCCAGTAGCCCGGGGGGAATGGAGGAGACCCAGTACTTC. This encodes CASSPGGMEETQYF. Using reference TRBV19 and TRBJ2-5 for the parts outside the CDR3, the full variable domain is DGGITQSPKYLFRKEGQNVTLSCEQNLNHDAMYWYRQDPGQGLRLIYYSQIVNDFQKGDIAEGYSVSREKKESFPLTVTSAQKNPTAFYLCASSPGGMEETQYFGPGTRLLVL.